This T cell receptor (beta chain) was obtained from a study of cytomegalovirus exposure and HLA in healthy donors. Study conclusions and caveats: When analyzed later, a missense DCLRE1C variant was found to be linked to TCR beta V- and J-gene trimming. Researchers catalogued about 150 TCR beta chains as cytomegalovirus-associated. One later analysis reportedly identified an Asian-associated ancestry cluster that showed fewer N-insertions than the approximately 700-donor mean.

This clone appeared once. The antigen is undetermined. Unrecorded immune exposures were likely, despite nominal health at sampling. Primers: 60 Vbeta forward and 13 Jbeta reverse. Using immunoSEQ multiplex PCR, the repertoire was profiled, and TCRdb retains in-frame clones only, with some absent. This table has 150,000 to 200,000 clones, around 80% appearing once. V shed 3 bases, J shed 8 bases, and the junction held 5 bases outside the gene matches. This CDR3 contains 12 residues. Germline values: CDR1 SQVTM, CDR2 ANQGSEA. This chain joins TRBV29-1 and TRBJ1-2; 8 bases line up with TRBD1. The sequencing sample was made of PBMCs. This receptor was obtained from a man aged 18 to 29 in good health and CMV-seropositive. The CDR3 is CSVDRGHSGYTF. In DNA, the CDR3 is TGCAGCGTTGACAGGGGGCACAGCGGCTACACCTTC.